This passage covers 8 T cell receptor beta chains from one sample sequenced in a study of cytotoxic CD8 clonotypes in ibrutinib-treated CLL. Clones were sequenced by immunoSEQ multiplex PCR, and TCRdb holds only the in-frame ones, with some missing. The data show about 18,000 clones, with approximately 80% seen just once and over 15% held by the top ten. Here the sequenced sample was PBMCs, taken before ibrutinib treatment. These receptors all come from a human donor with chronic lymphocytic leukemia.

The V gene is TRBV5-1, the J gene TRBJ2-7; no reliable D call. CDR1 and CDR2 from the germline V gene are SGHRS and YFSETQ. The V gene lost 7 bases and the J gene lost 0 bases, with 5 bases spanning the gap. The CDR3 totals 11 residues. The DNA for the CDR3 is TGCGCCAGCCGAGGCTCCTACGAGCAGTACTTC. Translation: CASRGSYEQYF. Based on the CDR3 plus reference TRBV5-1 and TRBJ2-7, the full variable domain is KAGVTQTPRYLIKTRGQQVTLSCSPISGHRSVSWYQQTPGQGLQFLFEYFSETQRNKGNFPGRFSGRQFSNSRSEMNVSTLELGDSALYLCASRGSYEQYFGPGTRLTVT.

This chain links TRBV18 with TRBJ1-1; 7 positions agree with TRBD1. The germline gives CDR1 KGHSH, CDR2 LQKENI. This CDR3 comprises 16 residues. Trimming cost V 0 bases and J 2 bases; bases outside gene matches: 6. This CDR3 reads CASSPPFRDSNTEAFF. CDR3 DNA sequence: TGTGCCAGCTCACCACCTTTCCGGGACAGTAACACTGAAGCTTTCTTT.

This clone was detected a few times. This chain uses TRBV19 with TRBJ2-5, with TRBD2 matching over 9 bases. CDR3 length equals 14 residues. After removal of 8 bases from V and 1 base from J, the junction contained 5 bases not matched to a gene. CDR1 is LNHDA and CDR2 is SQIVND in the germline V gene (reference sequence). The CDR3 sequence: CASSRLAAQETQYF. The CDR3 DNA sequence: TGTGCCAGTTCTAGACTAGCGGCCCAAGAGACCCAGTACTTC.

This CDR3 reads CASSQRSVDTQYF. CDR3 in DNA: TGCGCCAGCAGCCAAAGGTCCGTAGATACGCAGTATTTT. The chain combines TRBV4-3 with TRBJ2-3; D uncertain. Germline V gene sequence: CDR1 LGHNA, CDR2 YSLEER. The CDR3 length is 13 residues. Trimming took off 2 bases at V and 5 bases at J, with 8 bases between the two ends.

The V gene is TRBV28, the J gene TRBJ1-1; D unclear. CDR1 is MDHEN and CDR2 is SYDVKM in the germline V gene. V gave up 4 bases and J gave up 1 base, with 4 bases separating them. This CDR3 has 12 residues. The CDR3 sequence is CASSSQNTEAFF. The CDR3 nucleotides are TGTGCCAGCAGTTCGCAGAACACTGAAGCTTTCTTT. The variable domain in full, with the rest retrieved from reference TRBV28 and TRBJ1-1, is DVKVTQSSRYLVKRTGEKVFLECVQDMDHENMFWYRQDPGLGLRLIYFSYDVKMKEKGDIPEGYSVSREKKERFSLILESASTNQTSMYLCASSSQNTEAFFGQGTRLTVV.

The chain combines TRBV27 with TRBJ1-1; D uncertain. The CDR3 length is 14 residues. V was trimmed by 4 bases and J by 2 bases, leaving 11 bases between them. Germline V CDR1 and CDR2: MNHEY, SMNVEV (reference sequence). In DNA form, the CDR3 reads TGTGCCAGCAGTTCAGTACACGTTAACACTGAAGCTTTCTTT. Protein: CASSSVHVNTEAFF.

CDR3 nucleotide sequence: TGTGCCAGCAGCGTCTCCGGGACAGGGATCAATCAGCCCCAGCATTTT. Translated, it gives CASSVSGTGINQPQHF. V gene TRBV7-9 combines with J gene TRBJ1-5; 9 positions agree with TRBD1. The CDR3 spans 16 residues. Germline V lookup: CDR1 SEHNR, CDR2 FQNEAQ (reference sequence). Trimming removed 5 bases from V and 3 bases from J; junction bases left unmatched: 8.

This clone has only one observation. The rearrangement uses TRBV7-2 and TRBJ2-2; 9 bases match TRBD1. The CDR3 runs 16 residues. Trimming at V came to 1 base and at J to 4 bases, leaving 4 bases not matched to a gene. CDR1 and CDR2 (germline): SGHTA, FQGNSA. The DNA for the CDR3 is TGTGCCAGCAGCTTAGTTACAGGGGGCTTCACCGGGGAGCTGTTTTTT. As protein: CASSLVTGGFTGELFF.